This entry is about one T cell receptor beta chain. Antigen unknown. Time point noted: baseline, week 1 (first vaccination visit). Noted treatment: pre-vaccination baseline after standard-of-care therapy. This specimen belongs to a study of a mutant IDH1 vaccine in newly diagnosed glioma. Across the whole study: Treated patients, averaging roughly 40 years, were 62.5% male and about 38% female.

The CDR3 runs 14 residues. In germline, CDR1 is SGHRS, CDR2 YFSETQ. Trimming stripped 1 base from V and 7 bases from J, with 11 bases between. Assay: immunoSEQ multiplex PCR; the TCRdb copy retains only in-frame clones and omits some. The sample consists of nearly 50,000 clones, 80% to 90% of them appearing once. Overall study findings and caveats: Alterations occurring in top peripheral T cell clonotypes seemed unrelated to pseudoprogression. Detectable vaccine-induced immune responses arose in over 90% of patients.

The sequence came from a man aged 40-50 years with glioma. The specimen comprised PBMCs, sampled from a glioma patient treated with radiotherapy, temozolomide or both. This chain connects TRBV5-1 to TRBJ1-4; D perhaps matches TRBD1 (5 bases). The CDR3 nucleotides are TGCGCCAGCAGCTTGAGGGGTGGAAGTGAAAAACTGTTTTTT. This codes for CASSLRGGSEKLFF. Looking up the rest from reference TRBV5-1 and TRBJ1-4 gives the full variable domain: KAGVTQTPRYLIKTRGQQVTLSCSPISGHRSVSWYQQTPGQGLQFLFEYFSETQRNKGNFPGRFSGRQFSNSRSEMNVSTLELGDSALYLCASSLRGGSEKLFFGSGTQLSVL.